This T cell receptor beta chain appears in the sequencing data of a study of blood T cell repertoires in COVID-19. Overall study: The study drew acute and convalescent COVID-19 samples from the United States, Italy and Spain. T cells, B-cell-depleted T cells, or PBMCs provided the cDNA or gDNA that served as material.

V dropped 4 bases and J dropped 6 bases, with 6 bases sitting between them. The CDR3 totals 11 residues. Germline V gene data show CDR1 as MNHEY and CDR2 as SMNVEV (reference sequence). Authors' analysis steps: For nucleated cells, counts were estimated from reference gene primer amplification. Sequencing used immunoSEQ multiplex PCR; TCRdb keeps in-frame clones, though not all of them. Clone size and V and J calls were adopted from that table, with D and trimming inferred from the DNA. The data show some 290,000 clones, approximately 87% seen once. The J gene is TRBJ1-1, the V gene TRBV27; D call uncertain. The receptor was derived from a young woman with COVID-19, enrolled during active disease. The specimen sequenced was peripheral blood. CDR3 nucleotide sequence: TGTGCCAGCAGTTCCTCCTCTGAAGCTTTCTTT. Its protein is CASSSSSEAFF.